Presented here are 28 T cell receptor beta chains from one specimen sequenced in a study of shared clonotypes between healthy human individuals. Here immunoSEQ multiplex PCR was the method, and the copy in TCRdb shows in-frame clones only, minus some. The data hold around 600,000 clones, with roughly 95% observed a single time. Naive CD8 populations comprised CD45RO-negative cells positively selected for CCR7, excluding terminally differentiated effector memory CD45RA+ cells. Sample: naive CD8+ T cells sorted from blood. The source of these receptors is a young woman in good health.

The chain couples TRBV5-4 to TRBJ2-3; 7 bases match TRBD2. V lost 4 bases, J lost 4 bases, and 12 bases stayed unmatched. Germline V gives CDR1 SGHNT, CDR2 YYREEE (reference sequence). This CDR3 has 16 amino acids. Here the CDR3 reads CASSAYGLAASDTQYF. The CDR3 nucleotides are TGTGCCAGCAGCGCCTACGGGCTAGCGGCGTCAGATACGCAGTATTTT. The whole variable domain, remainder taken from reference TRBV5-4 and TRBJ2-3, is ETGVTQSPTHLIKTRGQQVTLRCSSQSGHNTVSWYQQALGQGPQFIFQYYREEENGRGNFPPRFSGLQFPNYSSELNVNALELDDSALYLCASSAYGLAASDTQYFGPGTRLTVL.

The chain recombines TRBV4-1 with TRBJ2-5; 9 bases map to TRBD2. The CDR3 has 18 residues. Losses at the gene ends were 1 base for V and 1 base for J; bases not matched to a gene: 10. Germline V lookup: CDR1 MGHRA, CDR2 YSYEKL. CDR3 in DNA: TGCGCCAGCAGCCAAGCGGGGCTAGCGGGAAGGCGCCAAGAGACCCAGTACTTC. It codes for CASSQAGLAGRRQETQYF.

V gene TRBV11-2 combines with J gene TRBJ2-2, with D maybe TRBD2 (5 bases). The ends were cut back, 4 bases at V and 7 bases at J, with 25 bases in the middle. Per the germline V gene, CDR1 is SGHAT and CDR2 is FQNNGV. The CDR3 is made up of 18 amino acids. The CDR3 region has the DNA TGTGCCAGCAGCTCCACGACTGACCCGGGATCTCAGAGCGGGGAGCTGTTTTTT. Translation: CASSSTTDPGSQSGELFF.

V gene TRBV28 combines with J gene TRBJ2-3; no reliable D call. The V gene's germline CDR1 is MDHEN and CDR2 SYDVKM. The CDR3 extends over 13 amino acids. V shed 6 bases and J shed 6 bases, with 13 bases lying between them. This CDR3 reads CASSWSTGDTQYF. In DNA, the CDR3 is TGTGCCAGCAGCTGGAGTACTGGGGATACGCAGTATTTT.

The CDR3 is CSGPSGAGQYF. Here the CDR3 DNA reads TGCAGCGGCCCGTCAGGGGCGGGGCAGTACTTC. This chain connects TRBV29-1 to TRBJ2-7; a weak D match, TRBD1 (6 bases). The V end lost 7 bases, the J end lost 9 bases, and 16 bases lay between the germline ends. Per germline, CDR1 SQVTM and CDR2 ANQGSEA. This CDR3 spans 11 amino acids.

This clone was seen a handful of times. The chain combines TRBV21-1 with TRBJ1-1; the table's D gene call, TRBD1, was not cross checked with the DNA. TRBV21-1 corresponds to a pseudogene. The CDR3 contains 12 residues. CDR3 loop: CASSKRHDEAFF. As DNA, the CDR3 is TGTGCCAGCAGCAAACGACACGACGAAGCTTTCTTT.

This chain joins TRBV4-1 and TRBJ2-5, with a tentative D call TRBD2 (5 bases). The end of the DNA aligns better with TRBJ2-7, so the J call may be wrong. Looked up from germline, CDR1 is MGHRA and CDR2 is YSYEKL. The CDR3 extends over 14 amino acids. CDR3 nucleotides: TGCGCCAGCAGCCCTAGCAGTTTGGTCTACGAGCAGTACTTC. It encodes CASSPSSLVYEQYF.

The V call is TRBV7-9, the J call TRBJ2-1; D is tentatively TRBD1 or TRBD2 (5 bases each). This CDR3 has 18 amino acids. V was shortened by 2 bases and J by 12 bases, with 29 bases between the two germline ends. CDR1 and CDR2 from the germline V gene are SEHNR and FQNEAQ (reference sequence). CDR3 sequence (DNA): TGTGCCAGCAGCTTAACGCATGGGAGTCAGGGCCGCAATGGCGGGCAGTTCTTC. This gives the protein CASSLTHGSQGRNGGQFF.

This clone has just one count. This sequence joins TRBV14 and TRBJ1-1; no firm D call. Between the trimmed V and J ends, which lost 0 bases and 0 bases, there was a span of 8 bases. Germline-derived CDR1 and CDR2 are SGHDN and FVKESK. The CDR3 is made up of 15 amino acids. The CDR3 DNA reads TGTGCCAGCAGCCAAGAAGGATCCGTGAACACTGAAGCTTTCTTT. Translation: CASSQEGSVNTEAFF.

This clone was seen once. The V gene is TRBV28, the J gene TRBJ2-5; D tentatively fits TRBD1 or TRBD2 (7 bases each). In germline, CDR1 is MDHEN, CDR2 SYDVKM. Trimming took off 6 bases at V and 2 bases at J, with 25 bases between the two ends. This CDR3 spans 18 amino acids. The CDR3 coding sequence is TGTGCCAGCAGCTACCCTGCAAGACAGGGAGGGGATCAAGAGACCCAGTACTTC. Encoded protein: CASSYPARQGGDQETQYF.

The genes are TRBV5-4 and TRBJ1-1; D remains ambiguous. Germline assignment: CDR1 SGHNT and CDR2 YYREEE (reference sequence). Trimming took off 3 bases at V and 2 bases at J, with 8 bases between the two ends. The CDR3 covers 13 residues. The CDR3 DNA sequence: TGTGCCAGCAGCTCGCGGGATAACACTGAAGCTTTCTTT. Translation: CASSSRDNTEAFF.

This clone was detected only once. The chain carries TRBV27 and TRBJ2-5, with TRBD1 matching over 7 bases. The J call is uncertain, as TRBJ2-7 better fits the DNA end. This CDR3 has 14 residues. Germline V gives CDR1 MNHEY, CDR2 SMNVEV (reference sequence). The CDR3 DNA reads TGTGCCAGCAGTTGGACAGGTTCAGCTTACGAGCAGTACTTC. Translating it yields CASSWTGSAYEQYF.

For the CDR3, the DNA is TGTGCCAGCAGTTACGCGGGGGGCGGTGAAAAACTGTTTTTT. It translates to CASSYAGGGEKLFF. The J gene is TRBJ1-4, the V gene TRBV6-6; tentatively, D is TRBD1 (6 bases). Trimming removed 2 bases from V and 7 bases from J, with 11 bases in between. The CDR3 runs to 14 residues. The germline V gene encodes CDR1 MNHNY and CDR2 SVGAGI (reference sequence).

The chain carries TRBV18 and TRBJ1-5; D remains unclear. Germline lookup yields CDR1 KGHSH and CDR2 LQKENI. V lost 1 base and J lost 6, with 7 bases in between. The CDR3 has 13 residues. Written as DNA, the CDR3 is TGTGCCAGCTCACCACGGGGTAGTCAGCCCCAGCATTTT. This codes for CASSPRGSQPQHF.

This clone was seen just once. The CDR3 loop is CASKAETNEKLFF. For the CDR3, the DNA is TGTGCCAGCAAAGCCGAAACTAATGAAAAACTGTTTTTT. V is TRBV11-2 and J is TRBJ1-4; D gene unclear. This CDR3 has 13 amino acids. Germline V gene lookup returns CDR1 SGHAT and CDR2 FQNNGV. V shed 7 bases and J shed 1 base, with 7 bases lying between them.

CDR3 sequence: CASSSLAGGPETQYF. The CDR3 DNA is TGTGCCAGCAGTTCCCTAGCGGGAGGGCCGGAGACCCAGTACTTC. The chain employs TRBV28 and TRBJ2-5, with 12 bases lining up with TRBD2. CDR3 size: 15 residues. Unmatched junction bases numbered 5, after V lost 4 bases and J lost 5 bases. CDR1 and CDR2 (germline): MDHEN, SYDVKM.

On this clone itself: Germline and junction disagree at one end, which may indicate a read error. This sample also contains other DNA sequences that code for the same CDR3. CDR3 amino acids: CASSPIAEFPYEQYF. DNA for the CDR3: TGCGCCAGCAGCCCCATAGCGGAGTTTCCCTATGAGCAGTACTTC. V gene TRBV4-1 combines with J gene TRBJ2-7; possibly TRBD2 for D (6 bases). The CDR3 extends over 15 amino acids. Germline assignment: CDR1 MGHRA and CDR2 YSYEKL.

This clone was observed a single time. The rearrangement uses TRBV9 and TRBJ2-2; D is undetermined. The CDR3 has 15 amino acids. V was trimmed by 0 bases and J by 4 bases, leaving 10 bases between them. Germline assignment: CDR1 SGDLS and CDR2 YYNGEE. The CDR3, as DNA: TGTGCCAGCAGCGTAGGAGGAAGTACCACCGGGGAGCTGTTTTTT. Its translation: CASSVGGSTTGELFF.

The genes are TRBV7-6 and TRBJ2-3, with D possibly being TRBD1 or TRBD2 (5 bases each). V was shortened by 5 bases and J by 4 bases, with 19 bases between the two germline ends. The CDR3 is made up of 16 amino acids. Per germline, CDR1 SGHVS and CDR2 FNYEAQ. The CDR3 DNA sequence: TGTGCCAGCAGCCCCGGCCCAGGGAAGAGGGCAGATACGCAGTATTTT. Its protein product is CASSPGPGKRADTQYF.

This clone was picked up one time. CDR3: CASSSTWTANYGYTF. CDR3 nucleotides: TGTGCCAGCAGTTCTACCTGGACAGCTAACTATGGCTACACCTTC. The rearrangement links TRBV7-9 to TRBJ1-2; tentatively, D is TRBD1 (6 bases). Trimming removed 6 bases at V and 0 bases at J, with 14 bases between. CDR3 size: 15 residues. CDR1 is SEHNR and CDR2 is FQNEAQ in the germline V gene (reference sequence).

This chain uses TRBV6-6 with TRBJ1-1; 8 positions match TRBD1. The CDR3 loop spans 13 amino acids. J gave up 10 bases and V 5 bases, and 9 bases lay outside the gene matches. CDR1 MNHNY and CDR2 SVGAGI come from the germline V gene (reference sequence). The CDR3 here is CASSPTPGGLAFF. The CDR3 DNA is TGTGCCAGCAGTCCCACCCCAGGGGGCTTAGCTTTCTTT.

V is TRBV28 and J is TRBJ1-2; 8 bases fit TRBD1. V shed 4 bases, J shed 1 base, and the junction held 11 bases outside the gene matches. Per germline, CDR1 MDHEN and CDR2 SYDVKM. This CDR3 has 17 amino acids. The CDR3 DNA is TGTGCCAGCAGTTCTACGGGACAGGCAGAGCTTAACTATGGCTACACCTTC. The encoded protein is CASSSTGQAELNYGYTF.

The rearrangement links TRBV10-2 to TRBJ1-1; D not certain. The CDR3 totals 11 residues. Per the germline V gene, CDR1 is WSHSY and CDR2 is SAAADI. Trimming shortened V by 6 bases and J by 8 bases, and 10 bases separated the two germline ends. Here the CDR3 DNA reads TGCGCCAGCAGCGTCGGCCGGGAAGCTTTCTTT. It encodes CASSVGREAFF.

V is TRBV4-2 and J is TRBJ1-4; 7 nucleotides agree with TRBD1. The length of the CDR3 is 16 residues. With 3 bases clipped from V and 0 bases from J, the junction kept 4 bases outside the gene matches. Germline V gene data show CDR1 as LGHNA and CDR2 as YNFKEQ. CDR3 sequence reads: CASSQGQFATNEKLFF. The CDR3 nucleotides are TGTGCCAGCAGCCAGGGACAGTTTGCAACTAATGAAAAACTGTTTTTT.

CDR3 bases: TGTGCCAGCAGTTATACGGGACGGAATGTCTATGGCTACACCTTC. The encoded protein is CASSYTGRNVYGYTF. The chain couples TRBV27 to TRBJ1-2; possibly TRBD1 for D (5 bases). Germline V gives CDR1 MNHEY, CDR2 SMNVEV (reference sequence). The CDR3 covers 15 residues. V lost 4 bases and J lost 4, with 16 bases in between.

The V gene is TRBV28, the J gene TRBJ2-7; D is uncertain. The V end lost 5 bases, the J end lost 4 bases, and 18 bases lay between the germline ends. CDR1 is MDHEN and CDR2 is SYDVKM in the germline V gene. The CDR3 contains 15 residues. The CDR3 here is CASSLISGLGYEQYF. The CDR3 DNA reads as TGTGCCAGCAGTCTTATCAGTGGCCTGGGATACGAGCAGTACTTC.

This sequence joins TRBV27 and TRBJ2-7; tentatively, D is TRBD2 (5 bases). Trimming cost V 5 bases and J 2 bases, with 13 bases left between them. There are 14 residues in the CDR3. Germline V gives CDR1 MNHEY, CDR2 SMNVEV (reference sequence). This CDR3 reads CASSPLVAAYEQYF. CDR3 sequence (DNA): TGTGCCAGCAGTCCACTAGTGGCCGCCTACGAGCAGTACTTC.

The V and J genes are TRBV29-1 and TRBJ1-5; D is possibly TRBD1 (6 bases). Germline loops: CDR1 SQVTM, CDR2 ANQGSEA. The CDR3 spans 12 residues. The V end was cut by 5 bases, the J end by 7 bases, with 12 bases between. The CDR3 sequence is CSVSAQGQPQHF. The CDR3 DNA reads TGCAGCGTTTCGGCACAGGGACAGCCCCAGCATTTT.